This paragraph reports one TCR beta chain. Its cognate antigen is unknown. CD45RO-CCR7+CD27+CD95- expression identified naive CD8+ T cells. This entry belongs to a study of CXCR3-negative and CXCR3-positive naive CD8 T cells. Each TRB cDNA library was prepared by 5' RACE (with UMI labels). After re-calling the 5' RACE reads, TCRdb lists one entry per CDR3 protein, DNA absent. This sample carries about 89,000 distinct CDR3 sequences, with roughly 0.48% going to the ten biggest clones. Per the germline V gene, CDR1 is SGHVS and CDR2 is FNYEAQ. CDR3 size: 16 residues. Findings and limits, study-wide: TRB CDR3s were more hydrophobic in CXCR3-positive than in CXCR3-negative naive cells.

This clonotype originated in a human donor in good health. Some clones in this sample may be carry-over from other donors' samples. The chain employs TRBV7-6 and TRBJ2-1; the TCRdb D gene call, TRBD2, has no DNA to confirm it. Specimen: naive CXCR3+ CD8+ T cells from blood. Sample subset: CD45RO-CCR7+CD27+CD95- naive CD8+ T cells expressing CXCR3 (TNR3+). The CDR3 loop is CASSSEPGRIDNEQFF.